This TCR beta chain appears in the sequencing data of a study of blood T cell repertoires in COVID-19. Across the whole study: Some COVID-19 samples were acute and others convalescent; all came from the United States, Italy and Spain. PBMCs, B-cell-depleted T cells, or T cells were the source of the cDNA or gDNA that made up the material.

This clone was detected once. In the source study's methods: Amplification of reference gene primers provided the estimated nucleated cell counts. Some clones are missing from TCRdb's copy, which holds only in-frame ones; the method was immunoSEQ multiplex PCR. V, J and clone size reflect that table, while D and trimming were determined from the DNA. This sample has about 87,000 clones, with around 85% found just once. The germline CDR1 and CDR2 sequences are MNHEY and SMNVEV (reference sequence). This CDR3 has 15 amino acids. V was clipped by 6 bases and J by 4 bases; unmatched bases: 9. The material sequenced was peripheral blood. This receptor was taken from a woman of 80 years or more with COVID-19, enrolled during active disease. The J gene is TRBJ2-1, the V gene TRBV27; 7 bases are shared with TRBD1. The CDR3 coding sequence is TGTGCCAGCAGCCGGGACAGCGGTACTTACAATGAGCAGTTCTTC. It translates to CASSRDSGTYNEQFF.